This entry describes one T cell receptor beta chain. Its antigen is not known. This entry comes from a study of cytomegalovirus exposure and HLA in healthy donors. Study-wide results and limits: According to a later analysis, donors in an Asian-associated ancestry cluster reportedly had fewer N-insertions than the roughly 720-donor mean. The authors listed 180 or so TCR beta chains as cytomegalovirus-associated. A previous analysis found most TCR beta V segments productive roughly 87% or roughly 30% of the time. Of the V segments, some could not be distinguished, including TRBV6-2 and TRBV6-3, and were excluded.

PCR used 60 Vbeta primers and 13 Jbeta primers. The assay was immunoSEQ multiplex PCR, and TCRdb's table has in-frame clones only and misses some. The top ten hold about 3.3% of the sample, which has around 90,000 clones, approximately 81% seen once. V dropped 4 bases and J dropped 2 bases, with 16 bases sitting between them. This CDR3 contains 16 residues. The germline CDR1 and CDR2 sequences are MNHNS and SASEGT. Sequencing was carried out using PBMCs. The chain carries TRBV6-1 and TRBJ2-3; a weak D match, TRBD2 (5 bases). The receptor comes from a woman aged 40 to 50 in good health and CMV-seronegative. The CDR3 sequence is CASSVSSGAPTDTQYF. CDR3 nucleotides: TGTGCCAGCAGTGTGTCAAGCGGAGCCCCCACAGATACGCAGTATTTT.